This record looks at one T cell receptor (beta chain) sequence and its context. This sample was included in a study of blood T cell repertoires in COVID-19. Some clones are missing from TCRdb's copy, which holds only in-frame ones; the method was immunoSEQ multiplex PCR. The table has some 180,000 clones, 80% seen once. Deletions cut 2 bases from V and 6 bases from J, with 11 bases between. The CDR3 is made up of 13 amino acids. From germline, CDR1 is SGHTA and CDR2 FQGTGA. The chain is built from TRBV7-3 and TRBJ2-7, with D maybe TRBD2 (5 bases). The specimen was peripheral blood. The sequence came from a man in his fifties or sixties with acute or convalescent COVID-19. CDR3 nucleotides: TGTGCCAGCAGCTTAGGTAGCGAAACCGAGCAGTACTTC. It is translated as CASSLGSETEQYF.